The TCR beta chain described here comes from a study of shared clonotypes between healthy human individuals. A word on this clone: What it binds is not known.

Study-level findings and limits: The study found lower generation probabilities in non-shared clonotypes than in those shared by all four donors.

The method was immunoSEQ multiplex PCR; TCRdb's version includes in-frame clones alone and lacks a portion of them. The data hold around 1.6 million clones, with around 98% observed a single time. The CDR3 runs to 14 residues. Germline loops: CDR1 SGHRS, CDR2 YFSETQ. Trimming left V 1 base short and J 2 bases short, with 9 bases between. The sequencing sample was made of naive CD4+ T cells sorted from blood. The subset: CD45RA+ positively selected. The TCR originated in a man in his thirties or forties in good health. The V call is TRBV5-1, the J call TRBJ1-1; no clear D gene. The DNA for the CDR3 is TGCGCCAGCAGCTTGAGTGCATTTAACACTGAAGCTTTCTTT. Its translation: CASSLSAFNTEAFF. Using reference TRBV5-1 and TRBJ1-1 for the parts outside the CDR3, the full variable domain is KAGVTQTPRYLIKTRGQQVTLSCSPISGHRSVSWYQQTPGQGLQFLFEYFSETQRNKGNFPGRFSGRQFSNSRSEMNVSTLELGDSALYLCASSLSAFNTEAFFGQGTRLTVV.